This T cell receptor beta chain stems from a study of cytomegalovirus exposure and HLA in healthy donors. Study-level background: Both the approximately 120 validation repertoires and the roughly 700 first-cohort repertoires used the same platform, as reported by a later analysis.

V was clipped by 5 bases and J by 4 bases; unmatched bases: 8. The germline gives CDR1 MGHRA, CDR2 YSYEKL. The CDR3 sequence is 15 residues long. Clones were sequenced by immunoSEQ multiplex PCR, and TCRdb holds only the in-frame ones, with some missing. Among some 130,000 clones listed, about 88% were seen once. General study points: The study put 150 or so TCR beta chains on its list as cytomegalovirus-associated.

A remark on this clone: Its antigen is still unknown.

The V gene is TRBV4-1, the J gene TRBJ2-1, with 7 bases fitting TRBD2. The receptor was derived from a man between 25 and 39 years old in good health and CMV-seronegative. Sequencing was performed on PBMCs. This CDR3 is CASSVLGTTYNEQFF. CDR3 in DNA: TGCGCCAGCAGCGTCCTCGGGACTACTTACAATGAGCAGTTCTTC.